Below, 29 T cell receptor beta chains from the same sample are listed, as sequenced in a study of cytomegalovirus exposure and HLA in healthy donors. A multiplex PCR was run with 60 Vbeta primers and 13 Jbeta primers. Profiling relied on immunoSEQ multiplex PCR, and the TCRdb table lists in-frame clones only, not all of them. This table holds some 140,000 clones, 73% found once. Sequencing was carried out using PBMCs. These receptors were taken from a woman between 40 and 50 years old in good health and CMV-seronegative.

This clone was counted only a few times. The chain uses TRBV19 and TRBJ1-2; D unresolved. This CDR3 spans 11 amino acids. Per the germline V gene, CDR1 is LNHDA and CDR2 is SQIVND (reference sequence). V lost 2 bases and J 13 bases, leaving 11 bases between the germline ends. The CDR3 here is CASSIREIPTF. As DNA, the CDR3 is TGTGCCAGTAGTATACGGGAGATTCCCACCTTC. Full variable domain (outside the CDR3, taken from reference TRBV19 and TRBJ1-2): DGGITQSPKYLFRKEGQNVTLSCEQNLNHDAMYWYRQDPGQGLRLIYYSQIVNDFQKGDIAEGYSVSREKKESFPLTVTSAQKNPTAFYLCASSIREIPTFGSGTRLTVV.

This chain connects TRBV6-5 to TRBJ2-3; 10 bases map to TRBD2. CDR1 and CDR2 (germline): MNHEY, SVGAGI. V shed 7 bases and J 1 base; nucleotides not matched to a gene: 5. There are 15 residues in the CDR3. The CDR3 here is CASKASGGRTDTQYF. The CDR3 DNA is TGTGCCAGCAAGGCTAGCGGGGGCCGCACAGATACGCAGTATTTT.

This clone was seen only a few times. CDR3 sequence reads: CASSLRGQVVRNTIYF. CDR3 nucleotide sequence: TGTGCCAGCAGCTTGCGGGGACAGGTTGTGAGAAACACCATATATTTT. The chain recombines TRBV5-6 with TRBJ1-3, with 8 bases matching TRBD1. Germline loops: CDR1 SGHDT, CDR2 YYEEEE. The CDR3 extends over 16 amino acids. The V gene end was trimmed by 1 base and the J gene end by 5 bases; junction bases not matched to a gene: 8. The variable domain in full, completed from reference TRBV5-6 and TRBJ1-3, reads DAGVTQSPTHLIKTRGQQVTLRCSPKSGHDTVSWYQQALGQGPQFIFQYYEEEERQRGNFPDRFSGHQFPNYSSELNVNALLLGDSALYLCASSLRGQVVRNTIYFGEGSWLTVV.

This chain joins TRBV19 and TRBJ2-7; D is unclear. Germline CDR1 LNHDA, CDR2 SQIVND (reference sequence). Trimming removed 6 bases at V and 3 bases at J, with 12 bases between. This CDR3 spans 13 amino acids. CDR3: CASSYGSDYEQYF. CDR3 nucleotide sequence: TGTGCCAGTAGCTACGGGTCCGACTACGAGCAGTACTTC.

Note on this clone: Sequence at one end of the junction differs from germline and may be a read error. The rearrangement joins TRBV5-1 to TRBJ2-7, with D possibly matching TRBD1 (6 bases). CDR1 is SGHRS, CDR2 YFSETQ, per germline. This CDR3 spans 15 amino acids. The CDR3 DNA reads TGCGCCAGCAGTTTGGCCCCACAGGGCGCCTACGAGCAGTACTTC. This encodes CASSLAPQGAYEQYF.

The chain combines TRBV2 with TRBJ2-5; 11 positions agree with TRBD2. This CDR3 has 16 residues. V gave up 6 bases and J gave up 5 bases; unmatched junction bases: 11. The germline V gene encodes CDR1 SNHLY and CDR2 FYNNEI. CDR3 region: CASRPSVTSGAETQYF. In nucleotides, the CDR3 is TGTGCCAGCAGGCCATCCGTGACTAGCGGGGCGGAGACCCAGTACTTC.

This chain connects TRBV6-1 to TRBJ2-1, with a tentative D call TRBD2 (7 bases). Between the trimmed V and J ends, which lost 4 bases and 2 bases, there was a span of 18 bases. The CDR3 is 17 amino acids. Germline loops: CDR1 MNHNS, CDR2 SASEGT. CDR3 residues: CASSGFHWGGAYNEQFF. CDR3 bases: TGTGCCAGCAGTGGATTCCATTGGGGGGGCGCCTACAATGAGCAGTTCTTC.

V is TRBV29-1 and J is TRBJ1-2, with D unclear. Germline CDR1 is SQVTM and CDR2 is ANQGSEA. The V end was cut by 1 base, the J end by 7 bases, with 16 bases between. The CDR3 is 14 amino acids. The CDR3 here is CSVEVRALHPGYTF. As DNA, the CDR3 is TGCAGCGTTGAAGTTAGAGCCCTTCACCCTGGCTACACCTTC.

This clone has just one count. This CDR3 reads CASSLRLSSGGDTGELFF. CDR3 nucleotides: TGTGCCAGCAGTTTAAGGCTTTCAAGCGGGGGGGACACCGGGGAGCTGTTTTTT. This chain joins TRBV28 and TRBJ2-2, with TRBD2 identical over 10 bases. This CDR3 is 18 amino acids long. Germline V gene sequence: CDR1 MDHEN, CDR2 SYDVKM. The V gene end was trimmed by 2 bases and the J gene end by 3 bases; junction bases not matched to a gene: 9.

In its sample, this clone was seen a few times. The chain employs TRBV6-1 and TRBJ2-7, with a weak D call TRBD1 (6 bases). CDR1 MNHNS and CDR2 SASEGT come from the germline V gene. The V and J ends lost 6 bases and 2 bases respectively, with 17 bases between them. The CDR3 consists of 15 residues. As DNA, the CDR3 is TGTGCCAGCAGGCCCGGGACACCACCTGCCTACGAGCAGTACTTC. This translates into CASRPGTPPAYEQYF.

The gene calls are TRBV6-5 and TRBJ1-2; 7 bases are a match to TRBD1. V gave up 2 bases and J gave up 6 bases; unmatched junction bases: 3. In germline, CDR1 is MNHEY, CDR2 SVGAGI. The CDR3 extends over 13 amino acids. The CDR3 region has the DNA TGTGCCAGCAGTTACGACAGGGTAGATGGCTACACCTTC. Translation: CASSYDRVDGYTF.

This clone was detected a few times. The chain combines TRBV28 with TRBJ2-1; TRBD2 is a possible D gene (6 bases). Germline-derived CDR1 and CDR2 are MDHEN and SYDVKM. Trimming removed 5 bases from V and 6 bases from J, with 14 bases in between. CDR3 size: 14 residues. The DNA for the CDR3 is TGTGCCAGCAGTGAGGGGACCGGGGGCAATGAGCAGTTCTTC. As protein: CASSEGTGGNEQFF. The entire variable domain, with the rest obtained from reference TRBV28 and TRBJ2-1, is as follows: DVKVTQSSRYLVKRTGEKVFLECVQDMDHENMFWYRQDPGLGLRLIYFSYDVKMKEKGDIPEGYSVSREKKERFSLILESASTNQTSMYLCASSEGTGGNEQFFGPGTRLTVL.

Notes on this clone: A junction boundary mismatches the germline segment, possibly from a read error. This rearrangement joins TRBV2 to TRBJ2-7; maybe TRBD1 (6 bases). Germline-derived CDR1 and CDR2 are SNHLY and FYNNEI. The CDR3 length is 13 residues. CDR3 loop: CASSLQGRHERYF. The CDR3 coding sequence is TGTGCCAGCAGTTTACAGGGAAGGCACGAGCGGTACTTC.

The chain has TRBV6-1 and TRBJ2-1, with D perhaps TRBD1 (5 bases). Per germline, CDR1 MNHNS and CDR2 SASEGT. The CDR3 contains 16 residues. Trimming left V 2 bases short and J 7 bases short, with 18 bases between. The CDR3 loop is CASSEPPDSMENEQFF. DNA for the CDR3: TGTGCCAGCAGTGAACCCCCCGACAGTATGGAAAATGAGCAGTTCTTC.

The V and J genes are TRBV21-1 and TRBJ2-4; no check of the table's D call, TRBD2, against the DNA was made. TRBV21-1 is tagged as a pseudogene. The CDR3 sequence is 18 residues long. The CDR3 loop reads CASHKLGGGALAKNIQYF. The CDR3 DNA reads TGTGCCAGCCATAAGCTTGGGGGAGGGGCACTAGCCAAAAACATTCAGTACTTC.

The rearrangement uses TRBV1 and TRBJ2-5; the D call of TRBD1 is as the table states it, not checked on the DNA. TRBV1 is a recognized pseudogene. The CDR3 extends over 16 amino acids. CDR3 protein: CTSSPGQDGSTETQYF. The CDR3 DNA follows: TGCACCAGCAGCCCTGGACAGGACGGGTCGACGGAGACCCAGTACTTC.

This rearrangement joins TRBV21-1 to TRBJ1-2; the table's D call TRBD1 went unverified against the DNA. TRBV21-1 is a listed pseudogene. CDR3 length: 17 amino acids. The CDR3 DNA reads TGTGCCAGCAGCATCCAGCGATGGGGACAGATTGCCTATGGCTACACCTTC. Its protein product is CASSIQRWGQIAYGYTF.

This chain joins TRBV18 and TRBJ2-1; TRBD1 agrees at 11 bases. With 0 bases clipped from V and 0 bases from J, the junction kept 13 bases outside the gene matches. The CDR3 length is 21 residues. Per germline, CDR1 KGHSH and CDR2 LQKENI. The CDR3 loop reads CASSPPRGTGGSSISYNEQFF. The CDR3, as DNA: TGTGCCAGCTCACCACCGCGGGGGACAGGGGGTTCTTCTATCTCCTACAATGAGCAGTTCTTC.

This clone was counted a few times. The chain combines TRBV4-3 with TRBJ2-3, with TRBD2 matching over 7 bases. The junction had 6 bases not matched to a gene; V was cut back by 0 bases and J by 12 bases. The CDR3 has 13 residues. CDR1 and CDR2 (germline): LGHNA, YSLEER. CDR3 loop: CASSQESRGDQYF. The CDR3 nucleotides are TGCGCCAGCAGCCAAGAATCACGGGGGGACCAGTATTTT.

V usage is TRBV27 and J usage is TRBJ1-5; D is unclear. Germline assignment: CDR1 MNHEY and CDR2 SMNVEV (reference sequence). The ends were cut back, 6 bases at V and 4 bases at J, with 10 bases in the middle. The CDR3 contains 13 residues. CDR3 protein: CASSPSQNQPQHF. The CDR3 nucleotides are TGTGCCAGCAGCCCCTCTCAGAATCAGCCCCAGCATTTT.

CDR3 nucleotides: TGTGCCAGCAGCCAAGGGGACAGGGAGGTACTAAAACACTATGGCTACACCTTC. As protein: CASSQGDREVLKHYGYTF. The V and J genes are TRBV4-2 and TRBJ1-2; TRBD1 agrees at 9 bases. The junction had 12 bases not matched to a gene; V was cut back by 1 base and J by 3 bases. The CDR3 covers 18 residues. Germline loops: CDR1 LGHNA, CDR2 YNFKEQ.

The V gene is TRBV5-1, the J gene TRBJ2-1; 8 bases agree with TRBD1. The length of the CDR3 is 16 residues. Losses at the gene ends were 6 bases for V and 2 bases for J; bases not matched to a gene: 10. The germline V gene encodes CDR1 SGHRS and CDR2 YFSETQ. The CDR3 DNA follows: TGCGCCAGCACTGGACAGGGTCGAATAACCTACAATGAGCAGTTCTTC. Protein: CASTGQGRITYNEQFF.

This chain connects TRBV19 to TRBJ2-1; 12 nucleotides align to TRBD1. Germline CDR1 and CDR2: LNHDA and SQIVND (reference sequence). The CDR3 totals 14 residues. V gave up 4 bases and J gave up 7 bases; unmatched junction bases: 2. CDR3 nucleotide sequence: TGTGCCAGTAGTAGGGGACAGGGGGCAAATGAGCAGTTCTTC. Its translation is CASSRGQGANEQFF.

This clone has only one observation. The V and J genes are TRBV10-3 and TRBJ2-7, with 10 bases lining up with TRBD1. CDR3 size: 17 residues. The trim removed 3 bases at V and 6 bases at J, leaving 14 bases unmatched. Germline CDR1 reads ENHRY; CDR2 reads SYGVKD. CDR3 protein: CAISDRKGQGQGGEQYV. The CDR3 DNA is TGTGCCATCAGTGACCGGAAGGGGCAAGGACAGGGGGGCGAGCAGTACGTC.

The DNA of the CDR3 is TGTGCCAGCAGCCCGCTCAGGATTTTGAACACTGAAGCTTTCTTT. Protein: CASSPLRILNTEAFF. V and J are TRBV7-8 and TRBJ1-1, with D unresolved. CDR1 is SGHVS and CDR2 is FQNEAQ in the germline V gene. V was clipped by 5 bases and J by 0 bases, with 13 bases between them. CDR3 length equals 15 residues.

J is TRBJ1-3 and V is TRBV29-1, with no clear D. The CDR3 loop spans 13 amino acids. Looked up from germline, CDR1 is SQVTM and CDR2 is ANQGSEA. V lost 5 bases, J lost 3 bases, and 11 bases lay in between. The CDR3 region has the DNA TGCAGCGTTACGCGGCTGCTTGGAAACACCATATATTTT. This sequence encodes CSVTRLLGNTIYF.

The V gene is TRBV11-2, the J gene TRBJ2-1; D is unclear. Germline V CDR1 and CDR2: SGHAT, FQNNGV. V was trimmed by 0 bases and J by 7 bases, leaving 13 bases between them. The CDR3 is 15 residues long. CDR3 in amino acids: CASSLDSQARNEQFF. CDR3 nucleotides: TGTGCCAGCAGCTTAGACAGCCAAGCGCGGAATGAGCAGTTCTTC.

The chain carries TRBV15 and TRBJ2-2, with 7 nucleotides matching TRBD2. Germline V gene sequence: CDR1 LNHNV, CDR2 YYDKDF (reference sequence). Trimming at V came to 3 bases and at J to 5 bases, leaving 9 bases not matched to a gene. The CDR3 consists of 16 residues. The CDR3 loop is CATSRARSGATGELFF. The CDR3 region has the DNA TGTGCCACCAGCAGGGCACGAAGCGGGGCGACCGGGGAGCTGTTTTTT. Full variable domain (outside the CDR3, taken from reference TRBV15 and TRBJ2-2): DAMVIQNPRYQVTQFGKPVTLSCSQTLNHNVMYWYQQKSSQAPKLLFHYYDKDFNNEADTPDNFQSRRPNTSFCFLDIRSPGLGDTAMYLCATSRARSGATGELFFGEGSRLTVL.

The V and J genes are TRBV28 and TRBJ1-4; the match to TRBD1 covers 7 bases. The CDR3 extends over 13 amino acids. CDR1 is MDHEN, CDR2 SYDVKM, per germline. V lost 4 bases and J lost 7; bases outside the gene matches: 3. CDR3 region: CASSSGTAEKLFF. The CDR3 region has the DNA TGTGCCAGCAGTTCTGGGACAGCTGAAAAACTGTTTTTT. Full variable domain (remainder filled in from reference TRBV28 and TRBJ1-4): DVKVTQSSRYLVKRTGEKVFLECVQDMDHENMFWYRQDPGLGLRLIYFSYDVKMKEKGDIPEGYSVSREKKERFSLILESASTNQTSMYLCASSSGTAEKLFFGSGTQLSVL.